The T cell receptor (beta chain) under discussion was sequenced for a study of blood T cell repertoires in COVID-19. As for the study in general: Whether acute or convalescent, the COVID-19 samples came from the United States, Italy and Spain. T cells, B-cell-depleted T cells, or PBMCs supplied cDNA or gDNA.

Seattle cases were enrolled at active infection and followed longitudinally. Original methodology: Estimated nucleated cell counts came from reference gene primer amplification. TCRdb's copy holds only in-frame clones and misses some; the assay was immunoSEQ multiplex PCR. D and trimming were read from the DNA, whereas the V and J calls and clone size are those reported in that table. The table shows 200,000 to 300,000 clones, with 80% to 95% occurring only once. The CDR3 runs to 20 residues. Germline CDR1 and CDR2: SNHLY and FYNNEI. V lost 3 bases to trimming and J lost 4 bases; unmatched junction nucleotides: 13.

This receptor was taken from a man aged 25-40 years with COVID-19, enrolled during active disease. The chain carries TRBV2 and TRBJ2-2; 14 bases are a match to TRBD2. The sequenced sample consisted of peripheral blood. The CDR3 sequence: CASSDEDWTSGGKSTGELFF. CDR3 DNA sequence: TGTGCCAGCAGTGACGAGGATTGGACTAGCGGGGGGAAAAGCACCGGGGAGCTGTTTTTT. Full variable domain (remainder filled in from reference TRBV2 and TRBJ2-2): EPEVTQTPSHQVTQMGQEVILRCVPISNHLYFYWYRQILGQKVEFLVSFYNNEISEKSEIFDDQFSVERPDGSNFTLKIRSTKLEDSAMYFCASSDEDWTSGGKSTGELFFGEGSRLTVL.